What follows are 26 T cell receptor beta chains derived from one specimen sequenced in a study of T-cell memory formation after mild COVID-19. TCRdb ran MiXCR on the 5' RACE reads and lists one entry per CDR3 protein. Among some 250,000 distinct CDR3 sequences listed, over 15% were seen once. Sequenced: PBMCs or a T cell subset sorted from them (not recorded which). All receptors come from a man between 18 and 29 years old who had mild COVID-19 (a few samples of this study predate the infection). Cell type and time point are not known.

The chain uses TRBV6-1 and TRBJ1-1; D uncertain. CDR1 and CDR2 from the germline V gene are MNHNS and SASEGT. CDR3 length: 12 amino acids. V shed 6 bases and J shed 1 base, with 6 bases lying between them. CDR3 loop: CASREGNTEAFF. CDR3 nucleotides: TGTGCCAGCAGGGAGGGGAACACTGAAGCTTTCTTT.

This clonotype has a handful of counts. The V and J genes are TRBV6-2 or TRBV6-3 and TRBJ2-5; D may be TRBD2 (7 bases). Germline CDR1 and CDR2: MNHEY and SVGEGT. The CDR3 has 13 amino acids. V lost 4 bases, J lost 7 bases, and 13 bases lay in between. The CDR3 DNA reads as TGTGCCAGCAGTTGGGGGGGGCGTGGGACCCAGTACTTC. It specifies CASSWGGRGTQYF.

This clonotype was counted ten times or more. The chain links TRBV6-5 to TRBJ2-1; maybe TRBD1 (5 bases). The CDR3 consists of 14 residues. Germline CDR1 MNHEY, CDR2 SVGAGI. Between the trimmed V and J ends, which lost 7 bases and 0 bases, there was a span of 10 bases. Here the CDR3 DNA reads TGTGCCAGCAAGCAGGGTAGCTCCTACAATGAGCAGTTCTTC. It specifies CASKQGSSYNEQFF.

This clonotype was counted a few times. The chain recombines TRBV7-2 with TRBJ2-5, with D possibly matching TRBD2 (5 bases). CDR1 and CDR2 (germline): SGHTA, FQGNSA. The CDR3 is 13 residues long. Trimming shortened V by 5 bases and J by 7 bases, and 14 bases separated the two germline ends. Here the CDR3 reads CASSPAGAGTQYF. In nucleotides, the CDR3 is TGTGCCAGCAGCCCCGCGGGCGCCGGGACCCAGTACTTC.

This clonotype was recorded a few times. The gene calls are TRBV20-1 and TRBJ2-3; D is perhaps TRBD1 or TRBD2 (5 bases each). The CDR3 covers 11 residues. With 5 bases removed from V and 6 bases from J, the gap between germline ends came to 9 bases. Germline V CDR1 and CDR2: DFQATT, SNEGSKA (reference sequence). CDR3 nucleotide sequence: TGCAGTGCTGGGGGTGGGGATACGCAGTATTTT. Amino acids: CSAGGGDTQYF.

This clonotype has a handful of counts. This chain uses TRBV6-5 with TRBJ1-5; no clear D. The germline V gene has CDR1 MNHEY and CDR2 SVGAGI. The ends were cut back, 0 bases at V and 6 bases at J, with 6 bases in the middle. This CDR3 comprises 13 residues. CDR3 coding DNA: TGTGCCAGCAGTTACTCGAGAGTTCAGCCCCAGCATTTT. It translates to CASSYSRVQPQHF.

This clonotype was seen a few times. The gene calls are TRBV28 and TRBJ1-1; TRBD1 aligns across 8 bases. With 8 bases clipped from V and 5 bases from J, the junction kept 13 bases outside the gene matches. This CDR3 has 15 residues. Germline lookup yields CDR1 MDHEN and CDR2 SYDVKM. CDR3 sequence: CASGPDRGGWTEAFF. The CDR3 DNA follows: TGTGCCAGCGGACCCGACAGGGGAGGATGGACTGAAGCTTTCTTT.

V usage is TRBV19 and J usage is TRBJ1-1; no reliable D call. Trimming removed 3 bases at V and 1 base at J, with 12 bases between. CDR1 is LNHDA and CDR2 is SQIVND in the germline V gene (reference sequence). The CDR3 has 15 amino acids. This CDR3 is CASSMGPAKNTEAFF. The CDR3 region has the DNA TGTGCCAGTAGTATGGGCCCAGCAAAGAACACTGAAGCTTTCTTT. The whole variable domain, filled in from reference TRBV19 and TRBJ1-1, reads DGGITQSPKYLFRKEGQNVTLSCEQNLNHDAMYWYRQDPGQGLRLIYYSQIVNDFQKGDIAEGYSVSREKKESFPLTVTSAQKNPTAFYLCASSMGPAKNTEAFFGQGTRLTVV.

The genes are TRBV2 and TRBJ2-5; 13 bases are shared with TRBD2. The trim removed 8 bases at V and 1 base at J, leaving 1 base unmatched. CDR3 size: 14 residues. Germline lookup yields CDR1 SNHLY and CDR2 FYNNEI. The CDR3 region has the DNA TGTGCCAGCGGGACTAGCGGGGCCCAAGAGACCCAGTACTTC. Translating gives CASGTSGAQETQYF. The full variable domain, completed using reference TRBV2 and TRBJ2-5, is EPEVTQTPSHQVTQMGQEVILRCVPISNHLYFYWYRQILGQKVEFLVSFYNNEISEKSEIFDDQFSVERPDGSNFTLKIRSTKLEDSAMYFCASGTSGAQETQYFGPGTRLLVL.

V is TRBV4-3 and J is TRBJ2-1, with D maybe TRBD2 (5 bases). Germline V gene lookup returns CDR1 LGHNA and CDR2 YSLEER. V gave up 1 base and J gave up 1 base, with 8 bases separating them. The CDR3 contains 15 residues. The CDR3 sequence is CASSQVGESYNEQFF. In DNA form, the CDR3 reads TGCGCCAGCAGCCAAGTCGGGGAGTCCTACAATGAGCAGTTCTTC.

This clonotype was found a few times. The chain employs TRBV20-1 and TRBJ2-1, with D perhaps TRBD2 (5 bases). Trimming took 2 bases from V and 0 from J, leaving 8 bases between them. The CDR3 sequence is 14 residues long. Per the germline V gene, CDR1 is DFQATT and CDR2 is SNEGSKA (reference sequence). The CDR3 DNA sequence: TGCAGTGCTAGATCGGGGAGCTCCTACAATGAGCAGTTCTTC. Encoded protein: CSARSGSSYNEQFF.

The chain combines TRBV21-1 with TRBJ1-5; TRBD1, as called in the table, went unchecked against the DNA. TRBV21-1 has pseudogene status. The CDR3 totals 17 residues. In nucleotides, the CDR3 is TGTGCCAGCAGCAACCACAGGGTCCCGCAAAACAATCAGCCCCAGCATTTT. This codes for CASSNHRVPQNNQPQHF.

A few counts support this clonotype. The chain recombines TRBV24-1 with TRBJ2-1; 16 nucleotides match TRBD2. CDR1 and CDR2 from the germline V gene are KGHDR and SFDVKD. This CDR3 has 20 amino acids. The trim removed 5 bases at V and 2 bases at J, leaving 11 bases unmatched. The CDR3 here is CATSAAPGLAGGRPYNEQFF. In nucleotides, the CDR3 is TGTGCCACCAGTGCCGCCCCGGGACTAGCGGGGGGGCGCCCCTACAATGAGCAGTTCTTC.

This clonotype has a single count. J is TRBJ1-1 and V is TRBV6-5; D gene uncertain. Germline V gene lookup returns CDR1 MNHEY and CDR2 SVGAGI. CDR3 size: 13 residues. The V gene lost 8 bases and the J gene lost 8 bases, with 18 bases spanning the gap. CDR3 sequence reads: CASGRGISAEAFF. CDR3 sequence (DNA): TGTGCCAGCGGACGGGGAATCTCAGCCGAAGCTTTCTTT.

This clonotype has just a few counts. The rearrangement links TRBV6-2 or TRBV6-3 to TRBJ2-5; D is tentatively TRBD1 or TRBD2 (6 bases each). The CDR3 has 14 residues. Trimming removed 6 bases at V and 5 bases at J, with 16 bases between. Germline V CDR1 and CDR2: MNHEY, SVGEGT. The CDR3 is CASRGLPRGETQYF. In nucleotides, the CDR3 is TGTGCCAGCAGGGGACTTCCAAGGGGGGAGACCCAGTACTTC.

At least ten counts were recorded for this clonotype. The chain has TRBV12-3 or TRBV12-4 and TRBJ2-3; D remains ambiguous. V gave up 7 bases and J gave up 2 bases, with 7 bases separating them. CDR3 length: 12 amino acids. The CDR3: CASTTLTDTQYF. The CDR3 bases are TGTGCCAGCACAACCCTCACAGATACGCAGTATTTT.

The chain joins TRBV7-9 to TRBJ2-1; 9 bases align to TRBD2. The V gene's germline CDR1 is SEHNR and CDR2 FQNEAQ (reference sequence). The CDR3 contains 15 residues. The junction had 2 bases not matched to a gene; V was cut back by 5 bases and J by 0 bases. The DNA for the CDR3 is TGTGCCAGCAGCCGAGCGGGGGGCTCCTACAATGAGCAGTTCTTC. Translated: CASSRAGGSYNEQFF.

This clonotype occurred a few times. The CDR3 bases are TGTGCCAGCAGTGGGGGGCGAAACGAGCAGTACTTC. It translates to CASSGGRNEQYF. V gene TRBV6-2 or TRBV6-3 combines with J gene TRBJ2-7, with D perhaps matching TRBD1 or TRBD2 (6 bases each). V lost 5 bases and J lost 5, with 10 bases in between. Germline V gives CDR1 MNHEY, CDR2 SVGEGT. The CDR3 runs 12 residues.

This clonotype has just a few counts. The rearrangement links TRBV29-1 to TRBJ2-7; D perhaps matches TRBD2 (6 bases). Germline values: CDR1 SQVTM, CDR2 ANQGSEA. The V end was cut by 5 bases, the J end by 4 bases, with 15 bases between. There are 13 residues in the CDR3. The CDR3 region has the DNA TGCAGCGTTACCTCGTCGGGGAGGTACGAGCAGTACTTC. The encoded protein is CSVTSSGRYEQYF.

The CDR3 sequence is CASSLALRGSRTEAFF. The CDR3 bases are TGTGCCAGCAGCTTGGCCTTGAGGGGAAGTAGGACTGAAGCTTTCTTT. The chain employs TRBV5-4 and TRBJ1-1; weak D call: TRBD1 (5 bases). Germline V gene sequence: CDR1 SGHNT, CDR2 YYREEE (reference sequence). Trimming cost V 0 bases and J 5 bases, with 17 bases left between them. The length of the CDR3 is 16 residues.

This chain uses TRBV29-1 with TRBJ2-5; weak D call: TRBD1 (6 bases). CDR1 is SQVTM, CDR2 ANQGSEA, per germline. CDR3 length equals 12 residues. V was pared by 5 bases and J by 10 bases, with 17 bases between. The CDR3 DNA is TGCAGCGTTACGTCAGGGGTTAGTAACCAGTACTTC. Translation: CSVTSGVSNQYF.

J is TRBJ2-5 and V is TRBV7-2, with a weak D call TRBD2 (5 bases). The V gene's germline CDR1 is SGHTA and CDR2 FQGNSA. The germline V and J ends were trimmed by 6 bases and 4 bases, with 15 bases remaining between them. This CDR3 has 14 amino acids. The CDR3 sequence is CASSLAGIAETQYF. CDR3 coding DNA: TGTGCCAGCAGTCTAGCCGGGATAGCAGAGACCCAGTACTTC.

This clonotype was counted at least ten times. This chain joins TRBV28 and TRBJ1-6; D ambiguous. V lost 8 bases to trimming and J lost 6 bases, with 8 bases between them. There are 12 residues in the CDR3. CDR1 and CDR2 (germline): MDHEN, SYDVKM. Here the CDR3 reads CASSKLNSPLHF. The DNA of the CDR3 is TGTGCCAGCTCTAAGCTTAATTCACCCCTCCACTTT.

This clonotype was seen a few times. The chain links TRBV10-3 to TRBJ2-7; 7 bases are shared with TRBD2. This CDR3 is built from 12 residues. Germline loops: CDR1 ENHRY, CDR2 SYGVKD. V was clipped by 8 bases and J by 5 bases; unmatched bases: 6. CDR3 loop: CAIGGDFDEQYV. The CDR3 bases are TGTGCCATCGGGGGGGACTTCGACGAGCAGTACGTC.

This clonotype was seen more than once but under ten times. The chain combines TRBV7-3 with TRBJ2-5; D may correspond to TRBD1 or TRBD2 (6 bases each). CDR3 size: 14 residues. Germline loops: CDR1 SGHTA, CDR2 FQGTGA. The V end was cut by 4 bases, the J end by 5 bases, with 14 bases between. The CDR3 loop is CASSSTGAGETQYF. The CDR3 DNA is TGTGCCAGCAGCTCCACGGGGGCAGGGGAGACCCAGTACTTC. The full variable domain, its missing parts supplied by reference TRBV7-3 and TRBJ2-5, is GAGVSQTPSNKVTEKGKYVELRCDPISGHTALYWYRQSLGQGPEFLIYFQGTGAADDSGLPNDRFFAVRPEGSVSTLKIQRTERGDSAVYLCASSSTGAGETQYFGPGTRLLVL.

This clonotype has a handful of counts. The V and J genes are TRBV6-5 and TRBJ2-3, with TRBD1 matching over 8 bases. The germline gives CDR1 MNHEY, CDR2 SVGAGI. This CDR3 contains 15 residues. Losses at the gene ends were 7 bases for V and 4 bases for J; bases not matched to a gene: 10. The DNA for the CDR3 is TGTGCCAGCAATGGAGCAGGGGGCGCGGCAGATACGCAGTATTTT. It yields the protein CASNGAGGAADTQYF.